Shown below are 8 T cell receptor beta chains from a single sample sequenced in a study of regulatory T cells in long-lasting Graves disease. Building of the TCR beta libraries involved iRepertoire HTBI primers and Arm-PCR of CDR3 regions. TCRdb reprocessed the multiplex PCR reads with MiXCR, giving one entry per CDR3 protein. The table lists about 400,000 distinct CDR3 sequences, about 15% of them singletons. Time point: newly diagnosed GD, antithyroid drugs for less than 3 months. Following extraction of RNA from PBMCs, that RNA was used to make the TCR library. The data were also submitted as part of a second study, on T cells in Graves' hyperthyroidism and ophthalmopathy.

The source was peripheral blood mononuclear cells (PBMCs), collected at new diagnosis, from a patient treated with antithyroid drugs. The source is a middle-aged woman with Graves disease.

At least ten counts were recorded for this clonotype. The gene calls are TRBV11-3 and TRBJ2-2, with TRBD1 matching over 8 bases. The CDR3 length is 17 residues. Germline CDR1 SGHNT, CDR2 YENEEA. J gave up 4 bases and V 1 base, and 8 bases lay outside the gene matches. This chain's CDR3 is CASSLVASGQGTGELFF. CDR3 DNA: TGTGCCAGCAGCTTAGTTGCGTCAGGACAGGGCACCGGGGAGCTGTTTTTT.

This clonotype has at least ten counts. This chain connects TRBV12-3 or TRBV12-4 to TRBJ1-4, with TRBD1 matching 10 bases. This CDR3 region has 18 residues. J lost 2 bases, V lost 3 bases, and 9 bases had no gene match. CDR3 residues: CASSFWGTGDFTNEKLFF. The DNA for the CDR3 is TGTGCCAGCAGTTTTTGGGGGACAGGGGATTTTACTAATGAAAAACTGTTTTTT.

In this sample, this clonotype turned up many times. The rearrangement links TRBV11-2 to TRBJ2-7; 10 bases map to TRBD1. The CDR3 has 18 residues. Germline assignment: CDR1 SGHAT and CDR2 FQNNGV. The ends lost 5 bases at V and 3 bases at J; junction bases unmatched: 16. CDR3 nucleotides: TGTGCCAGCAGCCCGAGGAACCGGGACAGGGGAGACATCTACGAGCAGTACTTC. It encodes CASSPRNRDRGDIYEQYF.

The chain joins TRBV5-1 to TRBJ2-3; 7 bases fit TRBD1. The last part of the DNA fits TRBJ2-5 better; the J call may be wrong. The length of the CDR3 is 12 residues. Looked up from germline, CDR1 is SGHRS and CDR2 is YFSETQ. The CDR3 nucleotides read TGCGCCAGCGGGGCAGGGGGAGAGACCCAGTACTTC. Translated: CASGAGGETQYF.

This clonotype has at least ten counts. The chain has TRBV2 and TRBJ2-1; perhaps TRBD1 as D (5 bases). The CDR3 is 12 residues long. Germline V CDR1 and CDR2: SNHLY, FYNNEI. Trimming removed 3 bases from V and 6 bases from J, with 6 bases in between. The CDR3 nucleotides are TGTGCCAGCAGTGACAGGGTCAATGAGCAGTTCTTC. Translating it yields CASSDRVNEQFF.

This clonotype was detected many times. The chain uses TRBV4-1 and TRBJ2-5; D not resolved. Between the trimmed V and J ends, which lost 0 bases and 7 bases, there was a span of 18 bases. The CDR3 runs to 16 residues. Germline assignment: CDR1 MGHRA and CDR2 YSYEKL. This chain's CDR3 is CASSQEAWTEPGTQYF. CDR3 sequence (DNA): TGCGCCAGCAGCCAAGAAGCGTGGACCGAGCCAGGGACCCAGTACTTC.

In its sample, this clonotype was seen a few times. The chain has TRBV9 and TRBJ2-1, with D possibly matching TRBD2 (5 bases). Trimming took off 1 base at V and 0 bases at J, with 8 bases between the two ends. CDR1 SGDLS and CDR2 YYNGEE come from the germline V gene. This CDR3 has 15 amino acids. Written as DNA, the CDR3 is TGTGCCAGCAGCGTAACGGGAAGCTCCTACAATGAGCAGTTCTTC. This codes for CASSVTGSSYNEQFF. The whole variable domain, filled in from reference TRBV9 and TRBJ2-1, reads DSGVTQTPKHLITATGQRVTLRCSPRSGDLSVYWYQQSLDQGLQFLIQYYNGEERAKGNILERFSAQQFPDLHSELNLSSLELGDSALYFCASSVTGSSYNEQFFGPGTRLTVL.

This clonotype was counted ten times or more. This chain uses TRBV29-1 with TRBJ1-4, with unresolved D. CDR3 length: 15 residues. The germline V gene encodes CDR1 SQVTM and CDR2 ANQGSEA. The V end was cut by 0 bases, the J end by 10 bases, with 18 bases between. This CDR3 reads CSVEDPAHGGVKLFF. In nucleotides, the CDR3 is TGCAGCGTTGAAGATCCAGCACACGGCGGGGTAAAACTGTTTTTT.